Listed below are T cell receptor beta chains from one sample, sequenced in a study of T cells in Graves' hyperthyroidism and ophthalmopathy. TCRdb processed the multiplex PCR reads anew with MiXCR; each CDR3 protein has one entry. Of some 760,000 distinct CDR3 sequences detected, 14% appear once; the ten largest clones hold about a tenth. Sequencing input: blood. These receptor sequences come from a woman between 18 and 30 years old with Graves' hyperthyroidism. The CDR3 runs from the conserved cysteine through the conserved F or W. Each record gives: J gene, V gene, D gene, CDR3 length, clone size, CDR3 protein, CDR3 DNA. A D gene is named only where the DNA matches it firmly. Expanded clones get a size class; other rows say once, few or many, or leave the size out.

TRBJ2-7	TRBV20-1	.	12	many	CSAPQGFDEQYF	TGCAGTGCCCCGCAAGGCTTCGACGAGCAGTACTTC
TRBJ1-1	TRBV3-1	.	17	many	CASSQDNGLWQVTEAFF	TGTGCCAGCAGCCAAGATAACGGGTTGTGGCAAGTCACTGAAGCTTTCTTT
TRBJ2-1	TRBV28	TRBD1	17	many	CASSLWGIGGQGNEQFF	TGTGCCAGCAGTCTATGGGGGATCGGGGGACAGGGTAATGAGCAGTTCTTC
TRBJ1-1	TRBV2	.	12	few	CASLRLGTEAFF	TGTGCCAGTCTCCGGCTTGGGACTGAAGCTTTCTTT
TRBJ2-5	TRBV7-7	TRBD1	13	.	CASSLTGMETQYF	TGTGCCAGCAGCCTGACAGGGATGGAGACCCAGTACTTC
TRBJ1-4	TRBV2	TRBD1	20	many	CASSEVGTGGDLRNGEKLFF	TGTGCCAGCAGTGAAGTGGGGACAGGGGGAGACCTACGAAACGGTGAAAAACTGTTTTTT
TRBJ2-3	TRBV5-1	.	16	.	CASSLGGATSTDTQYF	TGCGCCAGCAGCTTGGGGGGGGCCACTAGCACAGATACGCAGTATTTT
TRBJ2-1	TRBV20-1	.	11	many	CSARQRDEQFF	TGCAGTGCTAGACAAAGGGATGAGCAGTTCTTC
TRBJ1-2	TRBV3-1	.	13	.	CASSQAGHYGYTF	TGTGCCAGCAGCCAAGCAGGGCACTATGGCTACACCTTC
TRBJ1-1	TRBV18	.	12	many	CASSPPKGRAFF	TGTGCCAGCTCACCACCGAAAGGGAGGGCTTTCTTT
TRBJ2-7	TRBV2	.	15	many	CASSEAARGPYEQYF	TGTGCCAGCAGTGAAGCTGCCCGGGGCCCATACGAGCAGTACTTC
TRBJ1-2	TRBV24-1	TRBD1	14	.	CATSDSRTGSGYTF	TGTGCCACCAGTGACTCCCGGACAGGTTCCGGCTACACCTTC
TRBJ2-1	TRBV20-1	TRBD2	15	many	CSAMTSVSSYNEQFF	TGCAGTGCCATGACTAGCGTTAGCTCCTACAATGAGCAGTTCTTC
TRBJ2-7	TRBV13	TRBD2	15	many	CASSPRAEGGYEQYF	TGTGCCAGCAGCCCCCGAGCGGAGGGAGGGTACGAGCAGTACTTC